The source of this TCR beta chain is a study of shared clonotypes between healthy human individuals. At the level of the study: Aged 18 to 49, the donors were a couple of women and a few men. Whole-study findings and limits: Expectations were that clonotype sharing among donors would be affected by sequencing depth.

With V trimmed by 4 bases and J by 0 bases, 13 bases remained unmatched. Germline lookup yields CDR1 MDHEN and CDR2 SYDVKM. The CDR3 consists of 19 residues. Study processing details: Quality scores were absent from the junction-only immunoSEQ sequences, so filtering differed. TCRdb keeps only in-frame clones here, not all; method: immunoSEQ multiplex PCR. The V and J calls and clone size were taken over from that table, and D and trimming were inferred from the DNA. The data contain approximately 500,000 clones, around four fifths of them singletons. Notes on this clone: Its antigen is still unknown.

Donors were Caucasian adults residing in Nashville, Tennessee, USA. V is TRBV28 and J is TRBJ1-2, with 11 nucleotides matching TRBD1. The source of this sequence is a woman aged 40 to 55 in good health. Some clones in this sample may be carry-over from other donors' samples. Sequencing was carried out using PBMCs. CDR3 DNA: TGTGCCAGCAGTTCCCCAGCAGGGACAGGGGGTCTCTCTAACTATGGCTACACCTTC. Encoded protein: CASSSPAGTGGLSNYGYTF.